Each of the 28 T cell receptor beta chains below was sequenced from the same sample in a study of blood T cell repertoires in COVID-19 (dated by TCRdb to about 2020). The library was made by the immunoSEQ multiplex PCR assay. This is the immuneACCESS table as TCRdb keeps it, with only in-frame sequences that have V and J called. A part of the clones is gone; compared with another copy, unresolved V genes explain less than half, and the rest is unexplained. Across this sample there are approximately 250,000 clones, with 85% seen only once. Jointly, the top ten make up approximately 5.1% of the sample. Sequencing was done on a sample of peripheral blood. The source is a man aged 45-60 years with COVID-19, enrolled during active disease.

This clone was seen only once. V and J are TRBV3-1 (or the pseudogene TRBV3-2) and TRBJ1-5; tentative D call: TRBD1 (5 bases). Trimming left V 0 bases short and J 3 bases short, with 9 bases between. Germline V gene data show CDR1 as LGHDT and CDR2 as YNNKEL (reference sequence). There are 15 residues in the CDR3. The CDR3 bases are TGTGCCAGCAGCCAAGAGGCAGGGTACAATCAGCCCCAGCATTTT. It codes for CASSQEAGYNQPQHF.

The chain joins TRBV6-5 to TRBJ1-1; the match to TRBD1 covers 8 bases. Per the germline V gene, CDR1 is MNHEY and CDR2 is SVGAGI. The CDR3 contains 12 residues. Losses at the gene ends were 6 bases for V and 10 bases for J; bases not matched to a gene: 7. CDR3 amino acids: CASRFRQGSAFF. In DNA form, the CDR3 reads TGTGCCAGCAGGTTCCGACAGGGGTCAGCTTTCTTT.

The V and J genes are TRBV6-5 and TRBJ1-5, with D maybe TRBD1 (5 bases). The CDR3 has 13 residues. Trimming removed 2 bases at V and 4 bases at J, with 6 bases between. Germline V lookup: CDR1 MNHEY, CDR2 SVGAGI. CDR3 residues: CASSYGQNQPQHF. The CDR3 DNA follows: TGTGCCAGCAGTTACGGACAAAATCAGCCCCAGCATTTT.

V is TRBV21-1 and J is TRBJ1-1; the D call of TRBD1 is as the table states it, not checked on the DNA. TRBV21-1 has pseudogene status. The CDR3 extends over 16 amino acids. CDR3 coding DNA: TGTGCCAGCAGCAAAAGACAGGGACCCATTAACACTGAAGCTTTCTTT. Its protein product is CASSKRQGPINTEAFF.

The J gene is TRBJ2-3, the V gene TRBV2; TRBD1 matches 8 bases. Per germline, CDR1 SNHLY and CDR2 FYNNEI. The CDR3 runs to 13 residues. J lost 5 bases, V lost 4 bases, and 2 bases had no gene match. This CDR3 is CASSVDREDTQYF. The DNA for the CDR3 is TGTGCCAGCAGTGTGGACAGGGAAGATACGCAGTATTTT. The full variable domain, completed using reference TRBV2 and TRBJ2-3, is EPEVTQTPSHQVTQMGQEVILRCVPISNHLYFYWYRQILGQKVEFLVSFYNNEISEKSEIFDDQFSVERPDGSNFTLKIRSTKLEDSAMYFCASSVDREDTQYFGPGTRLTVL.

The chain employs TRBV15 and TRBJ2-3, with 7 nucleotides matching TRBD2. Losses at the gene ends were 3 bases for V and 3 bases for J; bases not matched to a gene: 9. Germline CDR1 is LNHNV and CDR2 is YYDKDF (reference sequence). This CDR3 contains 16 residues. CDR3 nucleotides: TGTGCCACCAGCAGGGGTTCGTGGGGGGGAACAGATACGCAGTATTTT. Translation gives CATSRGSWGGTDTQYF. The full variable domain, completed using reference TRBV15 and TRBJ2-3, is DAMVIQNPRYQVTQFGKPVTLSCSQTLNHNVMYWYQQKSSQAPKLLFHYYDKDFNNEADTPDNFQSRRPNTSFCFLDIRSPGLGDTAMYLCATSRGSWGGTDTQYFGPGTRLTVL.

This clone came up many times. The V call is TRBV10-3, the J call TRBJ2-7, with D maybe TRBD2 (5 bases). Germline V gene data show CDR1 as ENHRY and CDR2 as SYGVKD. Trimming left V 2 bases short and J 1 base short, with 12 bases between. The CDR3 runs 15 residues. The CDR3 DNA is TGTGCCATCAGTGAGAATCTGCGGGTGTCCTACGAGCAGTACTTC. Translating it yields CAISENLRVSYEQYF.

This chain links TRBV5-4 with TRBJ2-1; maybe TRBD2 (5 bases). This CDR3 has 12 amino acids. CDR1 SGHNT and CDR2 YYREEE come from the germline V gene (reference sequence). The V end lost 3 bases, the J end lost 6 bases, and 7 bases lay between the germline ends. CDR3 sequence (DNA): TGTGCCAGCAGCTCACTAGGCAATGAGCAGTTCTTC. It encodes CASSSLGNEQFF.

The rearrangement links TRBV7-9 to TRBJ1-4; D gene ambiguous. The CDR3 totals 13 residues. Trimming pared 5 bases from V and 8 bases from J, leaving 12 bases between. Germline V gene lookup returns CDR1 SEHNR and CDR2 FQNEAQ (reference sequence). The CDR3 here is CASSPVRVEKLFF. DNA of the CDR3: TGTGCCAGCAGCCCGGTTAGAGTGGAAAAACTGTTTTTT.

The CDR3 region has the DNA TGCGCCAGCAGCCAAGGGCGGGGGGGCAGCACAGATACGCAGTATTTT. Its translation is CASSQGRGGSTDTQYF. The V and J genes are TRBV4-1 and TRBJ2-3, with 9 bases lining up with TRBD2. Germline values: CDR1 MGHRA, CDR2 YSYEKL. This CDR3 is 16 amino acids long. Trimming at V came to 1 base and at J to 0 bases, leaving 2 bases not matched to a gene.

The V call is TRBV5-1, the J call TRBJ2-1, with a weak D call TRBD2 (6 bases). This CDR3 has 16 amino acids. The ends were cut back, 0 bases at V and 2 bases at J, with 12 bases in the middle. The germline gives CDR1 SGHRS, CDR2 YFSETQ. CDR3 protein: CASSLDGGAPYNEQFF. CDR3 sequence (DNA): TGCGCCAGCAGCTTGGACGGGGGAGCTCCCTACAATGAGCAGTTCTTC.

The V gene is TRBV5-1, the J gene TRBJ1-6; D not resolved. Germline V CDR1 and CDR2: SGHRS, YFSETQ. The CDR3 extends over 16 amino acids. Trimming removed 2 bases from V and 0 bases from J, with 9 bases in between. CDR3 DNA: TGCGCCAGCAGCTTAGGAGAGAGCTCCTATAATTCACCCCTCCACTTT. Its protein product is CASSLGESSYNSPLHF.

The chain has TRBV18 and TRBJ2-2; 8 bases are shared with TRBD1. The length of the CDR3 is 15 residues. In germline, CDR1 is KGHSH, CDR2 LQKENI. V gave up 3 bases and J gave up 7 bases; unmatched junction bases: 7. CDR3 residues: CASSPGTGAGGELFF. In DNA form, the CDR3 reads TGTGCCAGCTCACCGGGGACAGGTGCAGGCGGGGAGCTGTTTTTT.

The chain uses TRBV4-2 and TRBJ1-5; D not certain. Trimming took off 0 bases at V and 7 bases at J, with 7 bases between the two ends. This CDR3 comprises 13 residues. Germline loops: CDR1 LGHNA, CDR2 YNFKEQ. The DNA of the CDR3 is TGTGCCAGCAGCCAAGATTATGGCCAGCCCCAGCATTTT. Its translation is CASSQDYGQPQHF.

The rearrangement links TRBV5-1 to TRBJ2-1; 7 nucleotides match TRBD1. V trimming: 4 bases; J trimming: 8 bases; junction bases outside the gene matches: 18. The germline V gene has CDR1 SGHRS and CDR2 YFSETQ. The CDR3 has 17 amino acids. CDR3 nucleotide sequence: TGCGCCAGCAGCCAGAGAGAGGGGGCGCTGGTCCGCGATGAGCAGTTCTTC. This codes for CASSQREGALVRDEQFF.

The chain couples TRBV14 to TRBJ1-2, with D unresolved. CDR3 length equals 14 residues. V was shortened by 1 base and J by 4 bases, with 10 bases between the two germline ends. The germline V gene has CDR1 SGHDN and CDR2 FVKESK. The CDR3 loop is CASSQGRELYGYTF. CDR3 DNA sequence: TGTGCCAGCAGCCAAGGTCGAGAACTCTATGGCTACACCTTC.

The gene calls are TRBV11-1 and TRBJ1-1; D unresolved. Germline V gene lookup returns CDR1 SGHAT and CDR2 FQDESV (reference sequence). V shed 4 bases and J shed 0 bases, with 6 bases lying between them. The CDR3 spans 13 residues. In DNA, the CDR3 is TGTGCCAGCAGCTCCCTTATGAACACTGAAGCTTTCTTT. Amino acid sequence: CASSSLMNTEAFF. Full variable domain (outside the CDR3, taken from reference TRBV11-1 and TRBJ1-1): EAEVAQSPRYKITEKSQAVAFWCDPISGHATLYWYRQILGQGPELLVQFQDESVVDDSQLPKDRFSAERLKGVDSTLKIQPAELGDSAMYLCASSSLMNTEAFFGQGTRLTVV.

The chain combines TRBV6-5 with TRBJ2-2; D call uncertain. The germline V gene encodes CDR1 MNHEY and CDR2 SVGAGI. The CDR3 loop spans 11 amino acids. V was clipped by 7 bases and J by 2 bases, with 2 bases between them. The CDR3: CASTNTGELFF. For the CDR3, the DNA is TGTGCCAGCACAAACACCGGGGAGCTGTTTTTT.

The chain links TRBV5-1 to TRBJ2-5; a weak D match, TRBD2 (5 bases). The CDR3 runs to 13 residues. The germline CDR1 and CDR2 sequences are SGHRS and YFSETQ. With 2 bases removed from V and 5 bases from J, the gap between germline ends came to 10 bases. CDR3 in amino acids: CASSFSQRETQYF. CDR3 DNA: TGCGCCAGCAGCTTTTCCCAGCGGGAGACCCAGTACTTC.

Here the CDR3 DNA reads TGCGCCAGCAGCCGGACCGGGACAGGGAATTCACCCCTCCACTTT. Residues: CASSRTGTGNSPLHF. The rearrangement uses TRBV4-3 and TRBJ1-6; 9 nucleotides match TRBD1. V was pared by 4 bases and J by 7 bases, with 5 bases of the junction left unmatched. The CDR3 spans 15 residues. Germline values: CDR1 LGHNA, CDR2 YSLEER.

The V call is TRBV7-2, the J call TRBJ1-2; D call uncertain. CDR3 length: 14 amino acids. Germline V gives CDR1 SGHTA, CDR2 FQGNSA. The V gene lost 5 bases and the J gene lost 3 bases, with 13 bases spanning the gap. CDR3 DNA: TGTGCCAGCAGCACGGGGTTTTTAGACTATGGCTACACCTTC. Translating gives CASSTGFLDYGYTF.

The chain couples TRBV11-2 to TRBJ2-1; D uncertain. Trimming took 5 bases from V and 4 from J, leaving 12 bases between them. CDR3 length: 14 amino acids. The V gene's germline CDR1 is SGHAT and CDR2 FQNNGV. The CDR3 DNA sequence: TGTGCCAGCAGCCCCACCCGAGGTTACAATGAGCAGTTCTTC. It specifies CASSPTRGYNEQFF. The complete variable domain, with remaining parts taken from reference TRBV11-2 and TRBJ2-1, reads EAGVAQSPRYKIIEKRQSVAFWCNPISGHATLYWYQQILGQGPKLLIQFQNNGVVDDSQLPKDRFSAERLKGVDSTLKIQPAKLEDSAVYLCASSPTRGYNEQFFGPGTRLTVL.

This chain links TRBV28 with TRBJ2-7; 8 bases agree with TRBD2. This CDR3 comprises 13 residues. CDR1 is MDHEN and CDR2 is SYDVKM in the germline V gene. V lost 10 bases to trimming and J lost 2 bases; unmatched junction nucleotides: 7. In DNA, the CDR3 is TGTGCCACCAACGGGGGGGGGCCCTACGAGCAGTACTTC. Residues: CATNGGGPYEQYF. Full variable domain (outside the CDR3, taken from reference TRBV28 and TRBJ2-7): DVKVTQSSRYLVKRTGEKVFLECVQDMDHENMFWYRQDPGLGLRLIYFSYDVKMKEKGDIPEGYSVSREKKERFSLILESASTNQTSMYLCATNGGGPYEQYFGPGTRLTVT.

The genes are TRBV3-1 (or the pseudogene TRBV3-2) and TRBJ2-3; 8 bases are a match to TRBD2. Trimming cost V 5 bases and J 1 base; bases outside gene matches: 8. Germline V CDR1 and CDR2: LGHDT, YNNKEL (reference sequence). The CDR3 is made up of 16 amino acids. The DNA of the CDR3 is TGTGCCAGCAGCTCTCGTAGCGGGACCGGCACAGATACGCAGTATTTT. It is translated as CASSSRSGTGTDTQYF.

The chain employs TRBV4-1 and TRBJ2-1; D ambiguous. The germline CDR1 and CDR2 sequences are MGHRA and YSYEKL. V was pared by 0 bases and J by 13 bases, with 10 bases between. This CDR3 region has 12 residues. CDR3 bases: TGCGCCAGCAGCCAAGATCCCTCTCTCCAGTTCTTC. As protein: CASSQDPSLQFF.

The chain uses TRBV4-1 and TRBJ2-3; weak D call: TRBD1 (5 bases). Trimming cost V 0 bases and J 2 bases, with 12 bases left between them. The CDR3 is made up of 16 amino acids. Germline V CDR1 and CDR2: MGHRA, YSYEKL. The CDR3 spells CASSQDRRQYTDTQYF. CDR3 DNA: TGCGCCAGCAGCCAAGATAGGAGACAGTACACAGATACGCAGTATTTT.

About this clone itself: The sample carries other DNA sequences with the same CDR3. The V call is TRBV5-1, the J call TRBJ2-2; TRBD1 is a possible D gene (6 bases). The V end was cut by 4 bases, the J end by 2 bases, with 9 bases between. The CDR3 is 14 residues long. Looked up from germline, CDR1 is SGHRS and CDR2 is YFSETQ. The CDR3 spells CASSAGTNTGELFF. In DNA form, the CDR3 reads TGCGCCAGCAGCGCAGGGACAAACACCGGGGAGCTGTTTTTT.

This chain joins TRBV11-2 and TRBJ2-1; possible D gene TRBD1, 5 bases. The length of the CDR3 is 13 residues. Germline loops: CDR1 SGHAT, CDR2 FQNNGV. Trimming removed 2 bases from V and 9 bases from J, with 11 bases in between. The CDR3 sequence: CASSLSAGSEQFF. In DNA form, the CDR3 reads TGTGCCAGCAGCTTATCCGCAGGGTCTGAGCAGTTCTTC.